These 16 T cell receptor beta chains came from one sample sequenced in a study of blood T cell repertoires in COVID-19. Libraries were prepared by immunoSEQ multiplex PCR; TCRdb keeps only in-frame clonotypes and omits some of them. The table includes 250,000 to 350,000 clones, around nine tenths detected once. The sequenced material came from peripheral blood. The receptors were sampled from a woman aged 70 to 79 with COVID-19, enrolled during active disease.

This sequence joins TRBV2 and TRBJ1-5; 7 nucleotides align to TRBD1. V was clipped by 6 bases and J by 6 bases; unmatched bases: 8. CDR3 length: 14 residues. Looked up from germline, CDR1 is SNHLY and CDR2 is FYNNEI. The CDR3 DNA reads as TGTGCCAGCAGCCTAGACAGGGATGGTCAGCCCCAGCATTTT. Protein sequence: CASSLDRDGQPQHF.

The genes are TRBV10-2 and TRBJ2-5; 7 bases are a match to TRBD2. Germline CDR1 is WSHSY and CDR2 is SAAADI. V gave up 2 bases and J gave up 1 base; unmatched junction bases: 4. The CDR3 totals 15 residues. As DNA, the CDR3 is TGCGCCAGCAGTGAGAGGCTAGCGGTCCAAGAGACCCAGTACTTC. Protein product: CASSERLAVQETQYF.

V gene TRBV5-6 combines with J gene TRBJ2-7; no clear D gene. V shed 4 bases and J shed 2 bases, with 13 bases lying between them. CDR1 SGHDT and CDR2 YYEEEE come from the germline V gene. This CDR3 comprises 14 residues. CDR3 coding DNA: TGTGCCAGCAGCCCCCTAGGCAGCGCCTACGAGCAGTACTTC. Residues: CASSPLGSAYEQYF.

J is TRBJ2-3 and V is TRBV7-9, with D perhaps TRBD2 (6 bases). This CDR3 region has 15 residues. Germline CDR1 SEHNR, CDR2 FQNEAQ (reference sequence). Trimming shortened V by 5 bases and J by 2 bases, and 14 bases separated the two germline ends. The CDR3 DNA reads as TGTGCCAGCAGCCCAGCGGGCCTGCTCACAGATACGCAGTATTTT. Its translation: CASSPAGLLTDTQYF. The variable domain in full, with the rest retrieved from reference TRBV7-9 and TRBJ2-3, is DTGVSQNPRHKITKRGQNVTFRCDPISEHNRLYWYRQTLGQGPEFLTYFQNEAQLEKSRLLSDRFSAERPKGSFSTLEIQRTEQGDSAMYLCASSPAGLLTDTQYFGPGTRLTVL.

The gene calls are TRBV6-5 and TRBJ1-1; D not certain. Germline V gene data show CDR1 as MNHEY and CDR2 as SVGAGI. The length of the CDR3 is 15 residues. The V end was cut by 3 bases, the J end by 1 base, with 12 bases between. CDR3 in DNA: TGTGCCAGCAGTTATACTGTTGTCAAGAACACTGAAGCTTTCTTT. Its translation: CASSYTVVKNTEAFF.

This chain uses TRBV7-3 with TRBJ1-1; D gene unclear. V dropped 5 bases and J dropped 1 base, with 8 bases sitting between them. Germline V gene sequence: CDR1 SGHTA, CDR2 FQGTGA. CDR3 length: 13 amino acids. The CDR3 sequence: CASSKGGNTEAFF. The CDR3 DNA is TGTGCCAGCAGCAAGGGAGGGAACACTGAAGCTTTCTTT.

The rearrangement links TRBV13 to TRBJ2-3, with D perhaps matching TRBD1 (6 bases). V dropped 2 bases and J dropped 3 bases, with 12 bases sitting between them. The length of the CDR3 is 15 residues. CDR1 is PRHDT and CDR2 is FYEKMQ in the germline V gene (reference sequence). The CDR3 DNA follows: TGTGCCAGCAGCTTACAGGGGACGGGGACAGATACGCAGTATTTT. This encodes CASSLQGTGTDTQYF. Supplemented by reference TRBV13 and TRBJ2-3, the full variable domain reads AAGVIQSPRHLIKEKRETATLKCYPIPRHDTVYWYQQGPGQDPQFLISFYEKMQSDKGSIPDRFSAQQFSDYHSELNMSSLELGDSALYFCASSLQGTGTDTQYFGPGTRLTVL.

The chain uses TRBV7-9 and TRBJ2-7; maybe TRBD2 (5 bases). Germline CDR1 is SEHNR and CDR2 is FQNEAQ (reference sequence). The CDR3 extends over 13 amino acids. Trimming took 2 bases from V and 7 from J, leaving 12 bases between them. As DNA, the CDR3 is TGTGCCAGCAGCTTAAGAGCTCCGGGGGAGCAGTACTTC. This codes for CASSLRAPGEQYF.

This clone was seen a few times. The chain is built from TRBV5-4 and TRBJ2-2, with TRBD1 identical over 7 bases. There are 16 residues in the CDR3. Germline V gene data show CDR1 as SGHNT and CDR2 as YYREEE (reference sequence). J lost 1 base, V lost 3 bases, and 6 bases had no gene match. The DNA for the CDR3 is TGTGCCAGCAGCTCCCGCAGACAGGGGAACACCGGGGAGCTGTTTTTT. The encoded protein is CASSSRRQGNTGELFF.

The chain carries TRBV29-1 and TRBJ2-7, with 7 bases aligning to TRBD1. J lost 1 base, V lost 6 bases, and 3 bases had no gene match. This CDR3 comprises 12 residues. Germline CDR1 is SQVTM and CDR2 is ANQGSEA. Written as DNA, the CDR3 is TGCAGCGTCGGGGACAGTTCCTACGAGCAGTACTTC. Its protein is CSVGDSSYEQYF.

V gene TRBV11-2 combines with J gene TRBJ2-2; 8 nucleotides align to TRBD1. Germline V gene sequence: CDR1 SGHAT, CDR2 FQNNGV. The ends lost 4 bases at V and 3 bases at J; junction bases unmatched: 4. The CDR3 runs 15 residues. CDR3 in DNA: TGTGCCAGCAGCTCAATGACAGGGGACACCGGGGAGCTGTTTTTT. Translation gives CASSSMTGDTGELFF.

This sequence joins TRBV2 and TRBJ1-2; 10 bases fit TRBD1. Trimming removed 11 bases from V and 8 bases from J; junction bases left unmatched: 8. CDR3 length equals 12 residues. Germline V gene lookup returns CDR1 SNHLY and CDR2 FYNNEI. CDR3 amino acids: CAGDRGDLGYTF. The CDR3 DNA sequence: TGTGCCGGGGACAGGGGTGATCTCGGCTACACCTTC.

The J gene is TRBJ2-1, the V gene TRBV2; 9 bases align to TRBD2. This CDR3 spans 15 amino acids. Germline CDR1 is SNHLY and CDR2 is FYNNEI. With 5 bases clipped from V and 8 bases from J, the junction kept 10 bases outside the gene matches. This CDR3 is CASSMVTSGMDEQFF. The CDR3 DNA follows: TGTGCCAGCAGTATGGTGACTAGCGGTATGGATGAGCAGTTCTTC.

The chain combines TRBV6-6 with TRBJ2-3; 8 bases line up with TRBD1. The CDR3 contains 14 residues. In germline, CDR1 is MNHNY, CDR2 SVGAGI (reference sequence). V trimming: 5 bases; J trimming: 10 bases; junction bases outside the gene matches: 11. In DNA, the CDR3 is TGTGCCAGCAGTCCCGGGACAGGTGTCATATCGCAGTATTTT. The encoded protein is CASSPGTGVISQYF.

The chain couples TRBV19 to TRBJ1-2, with 7 bases fitting TRBD1. The trim removed 6 bases at V and 7 bases at J, leaving 14 bases unmatched. In germline, CDR1 is LNHDA, CDR2 SQIVND (reference sequence). This CDR3 is 15 amino acids long. CDR3 sequence: CASRTTTGERAGYTF. The CDR3 nucleotides read TGTGCCAGTAGGACTACAACAGGGGAACGAGCTGGCTACACCTTC.

The V and J genes are TRBV5-8 and TRBJ2-3; 7 bases are shared with TRBD1. The CDR3 extends over 16 amino acids. With 2 bases clipped from V and 0 bases from J, the junction kept 6 bases outside the gene matches. Germline assignment: CDR1 SGHTS and CDR2 YDEGEE. This CDR3 is CASSLGQVPSTDTQYF. The CDR3 nucleotides read TGTGCCAGCAGCTTAGGACAGGTCCCTAGCACAGATACGCAGTATTTT.